This TCR beta chain was sequenced for a study of T cells in Graves' hyperthyroidism and ophthalmopathy. This CDR3 spans 15 amino acids. The trim removed 5 bases at V and 6 bases at J, leaving 10 bases unmatched. Germline CDR1 reads SGHAT; CDR2 reads FQDESV (reference sequence). Researchers amplified the TCR beta CDR3 regions from RNA transcripts. First-round RT-PCR targeting the TCR CDR3 was performed with the HTBI primer set. Via MiXCR, TCRdb re-called the multiplex PCR reads, giving one row per CDR3 protein. The table has around 360,000 distinct CDR3 sequences, around 15% seen once. Individuals with ophthalmopathy presented a Clinical Activity Score of at least 3, a NOSPECS grade of at least 4 and a duration under 3 months. The study left out patients who had uncontrolled infection, other autoimmune disease, pregnancy or lactation. The sample holds many counts of this clonotype. Its antigen is as yet unknown.

Notes on the study in general: The model forecast ophthalmopathy, anticipating it by a median approximately 6 months before onset. Most clonotypes expanded in thyroid above 0.001 were likewise present in blood.

This sequence was found in a woman between 55 and 75 years old with Graves' ophthalmopathy. Sequenced material: blood. The chain employs TRBV11-1 and TRBJ2-7; 10 bases map to TRBD2. This CDR3 reads CASSADGLAVGEQYF. CDR3 in DNA: TGTGCCAGCAGCGCAGACGGACTAGCGGTGGGCGAGCAGTACTTC.